The 6 T cell receptor beta chains below come from one sample, sequenced in a study of blood T cell repertoires in COVID-19. Sequencing was performed with immunoSEQ multiplex PCR; in TCRdb, only in-frame clones are kept and a portion is missing. This sample has some 56,000 clones, with under 90% found just once. Input material: peripheral blood. The receptors were gathered from a woman of 80 years or more with acute or convalescent COVID-19.

The V call is TRBV10-3, the J call TRBJ2-1; TRBD2 matches 10 bases. Looked up from germline, CDR1 is ENHRY and CDR2 is SYGVKD. CDR3 length equals 17 residues. Trimming took 4 bases from V and 5 from J; bases not matched to a gene: 11. CDR3 sequence (DNA): TGTGCCATCAGTGGTCTCGAGCGGGGGGGCCCTAACAATGAGCAGTTCTTC. It translates to CAISGLERGGPNNEQFF.

The rearrangement links TRBV15 to TRBJ1-5; TRBD1 might be the D (6 bases). The length of the CDR3 is 17 residues. V was clipped by 1 base and J by 0 bases, with 13 bases between them. Germline CDR1 LNHNV, CDR2 YYDKDF (reference sequence). This CDR3 reads CATSRAGAPLSNQPQHF. The CDR3 bases are TGTGCCACCAGCAGAGCAGGGGCCCCGCTTAGCAATCAGCCCCAGCATTTT. Looking up the rest from reference TRBV15 and TRBJ1-5 gives the full variable domain: DAMVIQNPRYQVTQFGKPVTLSCSQTLNHNVMYWYQQKSSQAPKLLFHYYDKDFNNEADTPDNFQSRRPNTSFCFLDIRSPGLGDTAMYLCATSRAGAPLSNQPQHFGDGTRLSIL.

This clone has only one observation. This chain joins TRBV5-4 and TRBJ1-1; a possible D gene is TRBD1 (5 bases). Trimming removed 3 bases at V and 4 bases at J, with 19 bases between. From germline, CDR1 is SGHNT and CDR2 YYREEE (reference sequence). This CDR3 has 16 amino acids. CDR3 nucleotides: TGTGCCAGCAGCTCACGCCAGGGTTCAGAGACCACTGAAGCTTTCTTT. This sequence encodes CASSSRQGSETTEAFF.

This clone has only a few counts. The V and J genes are TRBV6-5 and TRBJ1-6, with 9 bases matching TRBD1. V was clipped by 2 bases and J by 7 bases; unmatched bases: 6. Per the germline V gene, CDR1 is MNHEY and CDR2 is SVGAGI. The CDR3 has 16 residues. As DNA, the CDR3 is TGTGCCAGCAGTTACCGAACCGGGACAGGGAATTCACCCCTCCACTTT. Its protein is CASSYRTGTGNSPLHF.

The chain has TRBV7-5 and TRBJ2-1; TRBD1 reflects the table's D call only, with no check against the DNA. TRBV7-5 is described as a pseudogene. There are 16 residues in the CDR3. CDR3 sequence reads: CVRSPVQGTKNNEQFF. In DNA form, the CDR3 reads TGTGTCAGAAGCCCAGTTCAGGGGACAAAGAACAATGAGCAGTTCTTC.

The chain recombines TRBV7-8 with TRBJ2-7, with TRBD1 as a possible D gene (6 bases). Germline V gives CDR1 SGHVS, CDR2 FQNEAQ. The CDR3 length is 14 residues. V lost 7 bases to trimming and J lost 0 bases, with 13 bases between them. DNA for the CDR3: TGTGCCAGCACCCTGACAGGATTCTCCTACGAGCAGTACTTC. Residues: CASTLTGFSYEQYF. The full variable domain, with the rest looked up from reference TRBV7-8 and TRBJ2-7, is GAGVSQSPRYKVAKRGQDVALRCDPISGHVSLFWYQQALGQGPEFLTYFQNEAQLDKSGLPSDRFFAERPEGSVSTLKIQRTQQEDSAVYLCASTLTGFSYEQYFGPGTRLTVT.